The rows below give T cell receptor beta chains drawn from one sample of a study of OX40 agonist ivuxolimab in advanced cancers. The protocol was immunoSEQ multiplex PCR, while the TCRdb copy is restricted to in-frame clones and leaves out a portion. The repertoire holds about 70,000 clones, with just over 85% as singletons. Here the sequenced sample was CD4+ or CD8+ T cells sorted from blood, taken in a trial of the OX40 agonist ivuxolimab. The source of these receptors is an adult with an advanced solid tumor such as melanoma, head and neck, liver or kidney cancer. Each CDR3 is given with its conserved first and last residue. Each record gives: clone size, V gene, J gene, D gene, CDR3 DNA, CDR3 protein. D genes are given only for firm matches. Some rows have no size entry. The others give once, few or many, or a class for an expanded clone.

>NA|TRBV7-2|TRBJ2-3|NA
TGTGCCAGCACCCCTGGGCTGGGGGAGGCAGATACGCAGTATTTT
CASTPGLGEADTQYF
>NA|TRBV9|TRBJ2-3|NA
TGTGCCAGCAGCCCTCGTTTGGACACAGATACGCAGTATTTT
CASSPRLDTDTQYF
>few|TRBV5-1|TRBJ2-1|NA
TGCGCCAGCAGCTTGGAACAGGGAAACTACAATGAGCAGTTCTTC
CASSLEQGNYNEQFF
>NA|TRBV29-1|TRBJ1-1|NA
TGCAGCGTTGAAGACAGAGAAAACACTGAAGCTTTCTTT
CSVEDRENTEAFF
>NA|TRBV7-3|TRBJ2-5|TRBD1
TGTGCCAGCAGCTTAGGACAGGACGCGACGGAGACCCAGTACTTC
CASSLGQDATETQYF
>NA|TRBV5-1|TRBJ1-3|NA
TGCGCCAGCAGCTCCTGGACCGCACCAGTCGGAAACACCATATATTTT
CASSSWTAPVGNTIYF
>NA|TRBV5-6|TRBJ2-2|TRBD1
TGTGCCAGCAACCGGGACAGCAGAACCGGGGAGCTGTTTTTT
CASNRDSRTGELFF
>NA|TRBV11-3|TRBJ1-5|NA
TGTGCCAGCAGCTTATATTCGGCAGTGGGTCAGCCCCAGCATTTT
CASSLYSAVGQPQHF
>few|TRBV13|TRBJ2-1|TRBD1
TGTGCCAGCAGCTCGCTCCTGACAGGGGGCCACAATGAGCAGTTCTTC
CASSSLLTGGHNEQFF
>NA|TRBV11-3|TRBJ2-5|NA
TGTGCCAGCTCAGTCGGAGAGACCCAGTACTTC
CASSVGETQYF
>NA|TRBV4-2|TRBJ2-3|NA
TGTGCCAGCAGCCAAGATCCCCAAGCGGGCACAGATACGCAGTATTTT
CASSQDPQAGTDTQYF
>NA|TRBV11-2|TRBJ2-1|NA
TGTGCCAGCAGCTTAGGGCCGGGGGCGACTAAGGAGCAGTTCTTC
CASSLGPGATKEQFF
>NA|TRBV29-1|TRBJ2-6|NA
TGCAGCGTTGAAATCTCTGGGGCCAACGTCCTGACTTTC
CSVEISGANVLTF
>NA|TRBV27|TRBJ2-1|NA
TGTGCCAGCAGTCCACATACAAATGAGCAGTTCTTC
CASSPHTNEQFF
>NA|TRBV19|TRBJ1-1|NA
TGTGCCAGTAGACCAGGACACATGAACACTGAAGCTTTCTTT
CASRPGHMNTEAFF
>NA|TRBV4-3|TRBJ1-2|TRBD1
TGCGCCAGCAGCTTGGAGGCAGGGGGCGCCATTAACTATGGCTACACCTTC
CASSLEAGGAINYGYTF
>once|TRBV5-6|TRBJ1-4|TRBD1
TGTGCCAGCAGCGTACTAACAGGGGCCCGGGTTGAAAAACTGTTTTTT
CASSVLTGARVEKLFF
>NA|TRBV4-2|TRBJ2-3|NA
TGTGCCAGCAGCCAAGAAGAAGGGGCGCAGTATTTT
CASSQEEGAQYF
>NA|TRBV6-5|TRBJ2-2|NA
TGTGCCAGCAGTTACTCACCTAGACGGAACGGGGAGCTGTTTTTT
CASSYSPRRNGELFF
>NA|TRBV6-5|TRBJ2-1|TRBD1
TGTGCCAGCAGTTACTCTTCGGGACAGGGGGGGGATGAGCAGTTCTTC
CASSYSSGQGGDEQFF
>NA|TRBV5-1|TRBJ2-2|NA
TGCGCCAGCAGCTTTTCAGCAGGTATAACCGGGGAGCTGTTTTTT
CASSFSAGITGELFF
>NA|TRBV19|TRBJ2-1|TRBD2
TGTGCCAGTAGTATGGGTAGCGGGGGCTACTACAATGAGCAGTTCTTC
CASSMGSGGYYNEQFF
>NA|TRBV13|TRBJ2-3|NA
TGTGCCAGCAGCCGCGGGACTCGCACAGATACGCAGTATTTT
CASSRGTRTDTQYF
>NA|TRBV19|TRBJ2-1|TRBD1
TGTGCCAGTAGTATCTCCAGGGGGCGCGGTGAGCAGTTCTTC
CASSISRGRGEQFF
>NA|TRBV9|TRBJ1-1|TRBD1
TGTGCCAGCAGGGGACAGGGGGCACTGGGCACTGAAGCTTTCTTT
CASRGQGALGTEAFF
>few|TRBV30|TRBJ1-1|NA
TGTGCCTGGGGGGTAAAACACAGTGAAGCTTTCTTT
CAWGVKHSEAFF
>NA|TRBV19|TRBJ2-5|NA
TGTGCCAGTAGTATAGATCTCGATACGTACCAAGAGACCCAGTACTTC
CASSIDLDTYQETQYF
>NA|TRBV6-5|TRBJ2-7|NA
TGTGCCAGCAGTTACTCGGGGTCCTCCTACGAGCAGTACTTC
CASSYSGSSYEQYF
>NA|TRBV27|TRBJ1-2|NA
TGTGCCAGCAGTTTATCACTTCAGGGGCATGGCTACACCTTC
CASSLSLQGHGYTF
>NA|TRBV7-9|TRBJ1-2|NA
TGTGCCACCACCCAACGGACGGATAACTATGGCTACACCTTC
CATTQRTDNYGYTF
>NA|TRBV19|TRBJ1-2|NA
TGTGCCACGGGGGCACCTGCTCGGAGCTATGGCTACACCTTC
CATGAPARSYGYTF
>NA|TRBV9|TRBJ2-1|NA
TGTGCCAGCAGCGTAGTAGGCGGGGCCGCATACAATGAGCAGTTCTTC
CASSVVGGAAYNEQFF
>NA|TRBV5-4|TRBJ2-1|NA
TGTGCCAGCAGCACCTCCAGGGCCTCCTCCTACAATGAGCAGTTCTTC
CASSTSRASSYNEQFF
>NA|TRBV2|TRBJ2-7|NA
TGTGCCAGCAGCTATTCATACGAGCAGTACTTC
CASSYSYEQYF
>NA|TRBV30|TRBJ1-1|TRBD1
TGTGCCTGGAGTGTAGGACAGGGTATCACTGAAGCTTTCTTT
CAWSVGQGITEAFF
>NA|TRBV5-1|TRBJ2-7|NA
TGTGCCAGCAGCTTGGGAGGACGGAGCGAGCAGTACTTC
CASSLGGRSEQYF
>NA|TRBV19|TRBJ1-1|NA
TGTGCCAGTAGTCAACAGGGGAACACTGAAGCTTTCTTT
CASSQQGNTEAFF
>NA|TRBV5-1|TRBJ1-3|NA
TGCGCCAGCAGCTTGTCCAGGGCTGGAAACACCATATATTTT
CASSLSRAGNTIYF
>NA|TRBV7-3|TRBJ1-1|NA
TGTGCCAGCAGCTTTGGTCCGGGGAAGAACACTGAAGCTTTCTTT
CASSFGPGKNTEAFF
>NA|TRBV29-1|TRBJ1-6|NA
TGCAGCGTGACCGGGGGCCCGAGCTCCTATAATTCACCCCTCCACTTT
CSVTGGPSSYNSPLHF
>NA|TRBV28|TRBJ1-1|TRBD1
TGTGCCAGCAGTTTAGTAATAGGGGGCGTCGCTAGGAACACTGAAGCTTTCTTT
CASSLVIGGVARNTEAFF
>NA|TRBV21-1|TRBJ2-7|NA
TGTGCCAGCAGCAAAACCCCGACAGGGGGGATACTCGAGCAGTACTTC
CASSKTPTGGILEQYF
>NA|TRBV19|TRBJ1-2|TRBD1
TGTGCCAGTAGTATAGGACAGGGTGATGGCTACACCTTC
CASSIGQGDGYTF
>few|TRBV5-6|TRBJ2-1|NA
TGTGCCAGCAATTCGGCGGGGTCCCCAACACGCTTCTTC
CASNSAGSPTRFF
>NA|TRBV5-1|TRBJ2-1|NA
TGCGCCAGCAGCTCGATGGACAGCTACAATGAGCAGTTCTTC
CASSSMDSYNEQFF
>NA|TRBV19|TRBJ1-2|NA
TGTGCCAGTAGTATCGGAGGAGTCAACTATGGCTACACCTTC
CASSIGGVNYGYTF
>NA|TRBV29-1|TRBJ1-2|TRBD1
TGCAGCGTTGAAGGGGACAGGGGGCTTGGCTACACCTTC
CSVEGDRGLGYTF
>NA|TRBV14|TRBJ2-3|TRBD2
TGTGCCAGGACAACGGGGGGGACAGATACGCAGTATTTT
CARTTGGTDTQYF
>NA|TRBV11-2|TRBJ2-3|TRBD2
TGTGCCAGCAGCCCGAATAGCGGGGGTATAGATACGCAGTATTTT
CASSPNSGGIDTQYF